In this sample, the clone carrying this T cell receptor (beta chain) turned up a few times. Reverse transcribing all isolated RNA meant expressed TCRB transcripts were sequenced. The protocol was immunoSEQ multiplex PCR, while the TCRdb copy is restricted to in-frame clones and leaves out a portion. The data show hundreds of thousands of clones, around 13% seen once. These data belong to a study of beta chain features in type 1 diabetes. Sequenced: central memory CD4+ T cells from blood. The sequence was obtained from a man aged 30-40 years in good health.

CDR3 DNA: TGTGCCAGCAGCGTAGTCGGCAAGGGAAGCGAGCAGTACTTC. Its protein product is CASSVVGKGSEQYF. The chain uses TRBV9 and TRBJ2-7; D uncertain. V shed 0 bases and J shed 6 bases, with 13 bases lying between them. Germline loops: CDR1 SGDLS, CDR2 YYNGEE. The CDR3 is 14 amino acids.